A single sample gave rise to the 25 T cell receptor beta chains below, sequenced in a study of T cell responses to AZD1222 COVID-19 vaccine. Some clones are missing from TCRdb's copy, which holds only in-frame ones; the method was immunoSEQ multiplex PCR. The sample includes about 55,000 clones, about 85% of them seen just once. Specimen: peripheral blood, collected on day 0 of AZD1222 vaccination. The receptors were sampled from an adult in good health.

The chain couples TRBV5-1 to TRBJ2-7, with no clear D. Germline assignment: CDR1 SGHRS and CDR2 YFSETQ. V was clipped by 0 bases and J by 2 bases, with 9 bases between them. This CDR3 has 14 amino acids. In nucleotides, the CDR3 is TGCGCCAGCAGCTTGGATTCCAAAGCCTACGAGCAGTACTTC. Translating it yields CASSLDSKAYEQYF. The full variable domain, with the rest looked up from reference TRBV5-1 and TRBJ2-7, is KAGVTQTPRYLIKTRGQQVTLSCSPISGHRSVSWYQQTPGQGLQFLFEYFSETQRNKGNFPGRFSGRQFSNSRSEMNVSTLELGDSALYLCASSLDSKAYEQYFGPGTRLTVT.

The chain is built from TRBV7-2 and TRBJ1-5; 10 nucleotides agree with TRBD1. The CDR3 length is 18 residues. Germline lookup yields CDR1 SGHTA and CDR2 FQGNSA. J was trimmed by 3 bases and V by 0 bases; bases with no gene match: 8. CDR3 nucleotides: TGTGCCAGCAGCTTAGCGGGGAGGGACAGGGGAATCAATCAGCCCCAGCATTTT. Residues: CASSLAGRDRGINQPQHF.

V is TRBV28 and J is TRBJ1-2; TRBD1 agrees at 9 bases. This CDR3 is 16 amino acids long. Germline V gene sequence: CDR1 MDHEN, CDR2 SYDVKM. V trimming: 0 bases; J trimming: 4 bases; junction bases outside the gene matches: 6. CDR3 coding DNA: TGTGCCAGCAGTTTATGGGGGACAGGGTCGTTCTATGGCTACACCTTC. It yields the protein CASSLWGTGSFYGYTF.

In its sample, this clone was seen once. The rearrangement links TRBV7-9 to TRBJ1-5; D is ambiguous. Trimming pared 1 base from V and 6 bases from J, leaving 7 bases between. This CDR3 has 13 residues. CDR1 is SEHNR and CDR2 is FQNEAQ in the germline V gene (reference sequence). CDR3 coding DNA: TGTGCCAGCAGCTTAGGAGACGGTCAGCCCCAGCATTTT. This codes for CASSLGDGQPQHF.

This chain uses TRBV25-1 with TRBJ1-2; 11 bases are shared with TRBD1. This CDR3 is built from 18 residues. Germline values: CDR1 MGHDK, CDR2 SYGVNS. V shed 7 bases and J 4 bases; nucleotides not matched to a gene: 17. The CDR3 here is CASNGASDRGHISYGYTF. The CDR3, as DNA: TGTGCCAGCAACGGGGCCTCGGACAGGGGGCACATCAGCTATGGCTACACCTTC.

V and J are TRBV29-1 and TRBJ1-1; D uncertain. The CDR3 is 13 amino acids. Germline loops: CDR1 SQVTM, CDR2 ANQGSEA. V lost 7 bases to trimming and J lost 2 bases, with 14 bases between them. The CDR3 loop reads CSAYRSPNTEAFF. CDR3 nucleotides: TGCAGCGCCTATAGGTCCCCTAACACTGAAGCTTTCTTT.

This chain uses TRBV3-1 (or the pseudogene TRBV3-2) with TRBJ1-2; possible D gene TRBD1, 6 bases. This CDR3 region has 13 residues. The germline CDR1 and CDR2 sequences are LGHDT and YNNKEL (reference sequence). V was trimmed by 4 bases and J by 2 bases, leaving 8 bases between them. The CDR3 reads CASSRGGNYGYTF. In nucleotides, the CDR3 is TGTGCCAGCAGCCGAGGGGGAAACTATGGCTACACCTTC.

This clone was seen only once. This sequence joins TRBV19 and TRBJ1-5, with TRBD1 as a possible D gene (5 bases). This CDR3 region has 15 residues. The V end lost 3 bases, the J end lost 1 base, and 10 bases lay between the germline ends. The V gene's germline CDR1 is LNHDA and CDR2 SQIVND (reference sequence). The CDR3 DNA reads TGTGCCAGTAGTATTGGGGGATGGAGCAATCAGCCCCAGCATTTT. This encodes CASSIGGWSNQPQHF.

In this sample, this clone turned up a few times. This chain connects TRBV6-4 to TRBJ1-1; D unclear. The length of the CDR3 is 14 residues. V dropped 0 bases and J dropped 5 bases, with 10 bases sitting between them. Per germline, CDR1 MRHNA and CDR2 SNTAGT. The CDR3 DNA follows: TGTGCCAGCAGTGACTCTGGCGGGCGGACTGAAGCTTTCTTT. Protein product: CASSDSGGRTEAFF.

The chain has TRBV18 and TRBJ1-1; no firm D call. Germline V lookup: CDR1 KGHSH, CDR2 LQKENI. CDR3 length equals 16 residues. The V end lost 5 bases, the J end lost 5 bases, and 21 bases lay between the germline ends. In DNA, the CDR3 is TGTGCCAGCTCAGGGCCCCATTTGGTTGTCCGGACTGAAGCTTTCTTT. It translates to CASSGPHLVVRTEAFF.

The CDR3 nucleotides are TGTGCCAGCAACCAGGGTCACACCGGGGAGCTGTTTTTT. Translated, it gives CASNQGHTGELFF. The V call is TRBV12-3 or TRBV12-4, the J call TRBJ2-2; TRBD1 is a possible D gene (5 bases). Trimming cost V 7 bases and J 3 bases, with 9 bases left between them. This CDR3 comprises 13 residues.

This clone was recorded only once. This chain joins TRBV6-4 and TRBJ2-3, with TRBD2 matching 9 bases. Germline CDR1 reads MRHNA; CDR2 reads SNTAGT. V shed 2 bases and J 4 bases; nucleotides not matched to a gene: 4. This CDR3 has 15 amino acids. The CDR3 sequence: CASSDPSGAADTQYF. The CDR3 region has the DNA TGTGCCAGCAGTGACCCTAGCGGGGCCGCAGATACGCAGTATTTT.

This clone appeared a single time. This chain uses TRBV7-9 with TRBJ1-1; maybe TRBD1 (6 bases). The CDR3 consists of 12 residues. Trimming removed 4 bases at V and 8 bases at J, with 11 bases between. Germline lookup yields CDR1 SEHNR and CDR2 FQNEAQ (reference sequence). The CDR3 DNA sequence: TGTGCCAGCAGCTCTATGGGGACAGAAGCTTTCTTT. This translates into CASSSMGTEAFF.

The V call is TRBV27, the J call TRBJ2-7, with D perhaps matching TRBD2 (5 bases). Germline CDR1 is MNHEY and CDR2 is SMNVEV (reference sequence). CDR3 length equals 14 residues. V was shortened by 3 bases and J by 3 bases, with 12 bases between the two germline ends. The CDR3, as DNA: TGTGCCAGCAGTTTCGGAGGAGGAGGCTACGAGCAGTACTTC. Its translation is CASSFGGGGYEQYF.

The V call is TRBV2, the J call TRBJ2-5, with D uncertain. The CDR3 sequence is 13 residues long. The germline V gene encodes CDR1 SNHLY and CDR2 FYNNEI. The V gene lost 4 bases and the J gene lost 0 bases, with 6 bases spanning the gap. As DNA, the CDR3 is TGTGCCAGCAGTGTGGAGCACCAAGAGACCCAGTACTTC. It is translated as CASSVEHQETQYF.

The gene calls are TRBV4-1 and TRBJ1-1; D gene ambiguous. In germline, CDR1 is MGHRA, CDR2 YSYEKL. The length of the CDR3 is 16 residues. Trimming removed 4 bases at V and 5 bases at J, with 20 bases between. The CDR3 nucleotides read TGCGCCAGCAGCCGGACCAATAAACCCGGTGCTACTGAAGCTTTCTTT. Its protein product is CASSRTNKPGATEAFF.

The rearrangement joins TRBV7-2 to TRBJ2-7; the match to TRBD2 covers 12 bases. V shed 7 bases, J shed 2 bases, and the junction held 3 bases outside the gene matches. CDR1 is SGHTA, CDR2 FQGNSA, per germline. The CDR3 spans 14 residues. The CDR3 reads CASTPSGGAYEQYF. CDR3 DNA: TGTGCCAGCACCCCTAGCGGGGGGGCCTACGAGCAGTACTTC.

The chain combines TRBV2 with TRBJ1-1; TRBD1 agrees at 8 bases. Germline V lookup: CDR1 SNHLY, CDR2 FYNNEI. CDR3 length: 16 residues. Germline trimming cut 10 bases from V and 0 bases from J; bases unmatched to any gene: 13. As DNA, the CDR3 is TGTGCCATCCCCGGGGGGACAGGCGGACTGAACACTGAAGCTTTCTTT. As protein: CAIPGGTGGLNTEAFF.

This clone was found once. The chain has TRBV24-1 and TRBJ2-1; D is unclear. Trimming left V 3 bases short and J 8 bases short, with 4 bases between. The CDR3 has 11 amino acids. Germline values: CDR1 KGHDR, CDR2 SFDVKD. The CDR3 DNA sequence: TGTGCCACCAGTGATGGCTATGAGCAGTTCTTC. Translating gives CATSDGYEQFF.

The V gene is TRBV30, the J gene TRBJ1-4; the match to TRBD1 covers 7 bases. With 3 bases clipped from V and 5 bases from J, the junction kept 15 bases outside the gene matches. The germline CDR1 and CDR2 sequences are GTSNPN and SVGIG (reference sequence). This CDR3 is 17 amino acids long. The CDR3 sequence: CAWRPLNRGLGNEKLFF. CDR3 bases: TGTGCCTGGAGGCCTCTTAATAGGGGGCTTGGGAATGAAAAACTGTTTTTT.

This chain connects TRBV6-2 or TRBV6-3 to TRBJ1-2; TRBD1 matches at 7 bases. The V segment lost 2 bases and the J segment 7 bases; nucleotides outside the gene matches: 10. This CDR3 has 15 residues. Germline V gene sequence: CDR1 MNHEY, CDR2 SVGEGT. The chain's CDR3 is CASSYDLTGWFGYTF. DNA of the CDR3: TGTGCCAGCAGTTACGACTTGACAGGGTGGTTTGGCTACACCTTC.

The chain uses TRBV2 and TRBJ1-5; D ambiguous. Germline loops: CDR1 SNHLY, CDR2 FYNNEI. This CDR3 region has 15 residues. V lost 1 base and J lost 3, with 10 bases in between. In DNA form, the CDR3 reads TGTGCCAGCAGTGAAGGGTGGGAATCCAATCAGCCCCAGCATTTT. Translation: CASSEGWESNQPQHF.

V gene TRBV5-1 combines with J gene TRBJ1-4, with TRBD1 matching 8 bases. From germline, CDR1 is SGHRS and CDR2 YFSETQ. The V and J ends lost 3 bases and 8 bases, in that order; junction bases with no gene match: 9. The CDR3 has 15 residues. In nucleotides, the CDR3 is TGCGCCAGCAGCTCGATGGGACAGGTGGGGGAAAAACTGTTTTTT. It codes for CASSSMGQVGEKLFF.

This clone was observed a handful of times. This sequence joins TRBV9 and TRBJ1-2; possibly TRBD1 for D (5 bases). CDR3 length equals 15 residues. Germline values: CDR1 SGDLS, CDR2 YYNGEE. V was pared by 2 bases and J by 0 bases, with 11 bases between. CDR3 bases: TGTGCCAGCAGCGTCACGCAGGGAGCTAACTATGGCTACACCTTC. Protein product: CASSVTQGANYGYTF.

The rearrangement links TRBV27 to TRBJ2-5, with D hard to call. Germline V gene data show CDR1 as MNHEY and CDR2 as SMNVEV (reference sequence). Trimming pared 5 bases from V and 5 bases from J, leaving 12 bases between. The CDR3 length is 13 residues. The CDR3 coding sequence is TGTGCCAGCAGTCCCAATACCTTGGAGACCCAGTACTTC. As protein: CASSPNTLETQYF.